The 11 T cell receptor beta chains below were found in one sample sequenced in a study of T cell repertoires in cytomegalovirus infection. No antigen is known for these receptors. Using its own MiXCR run on the reads, TCRdb lists one record per CDR3 protein. The sample lists some 310,000 distinct CDR3 sequences, roughly 25% seen once, with 13% in the top ten. This specimen was cultured PBMCs, taken from culture after CMV antigen stimulation. The receptors here all came from a human donor in good health (CMV status not recorded). Some clones in this sample may be carry-over from other donors' samples.

V gene TRBV30 combines with J gene TRBJ1-2; tentative D call: TRBD1 (5 bases). Germline values: CDR1 GTSNPN, CDR2 SVGIG (reference sequence). This CDR3 has 15 amino acids. V gave up 3 bases and J gave up 3 bases, with 17 bases separating them. CDR3 in amino acids: CAWRGQGGSDYGYTF. Written as DNA, the CDR3 is TGTGCCTGGAGGGGGCAAGGAGGTTCGGACTATGGCTACACCTTC. Full variable domain (rest looked up from reference TRBV30 and TRBJ1-2): SQTIHQWPATLVQPVGSPLSLECTVEGTSNPNLYWYRQAAGRGLQLLFYSVGIGQISSEVPQNLSASRPQDRQFILSSKKLLLSDSGFYLCAWRGQGGSDYGYTFGSGTRLTVV.

This chain joins TRBV29-1 and TRBJ2-5; unclear D gene. The V end lost 4 bases, the J end lost 1 base, and 7 bases lay between the germline ends. The CDR3 spans 12 residues. The germline V gene has CDR1 SQVTM and CDR2 ANQGSEA. The CDR3 loop is CSVGRIQETQYF. Here the CDR3 DNA reads TGCAGCGTTGGACGGATCCAAGAGACCCAGTACTTC.

This clonotype was counted a single time. V gene TRBV6-2 or TRBV6-3 combines with J gene TRBJ1-5; tentative D call: TRBD1 (5 bases). There are 17 residues in the CDR3. V gave up 5 bases and J gave up 1 base, with 18 bases separating them. Germline CDR1 MNHEY, CDR2 SVGEGT. CDR3 region: CASSAHQGLLSNQPQHF. In DNA, the CDR3 is TGTGCCAGCAGTGCACATCAGGGTCTACTAAGCAATCAGCCCCAGCATTTT.

The V call is TRBV12-3 or TRBV12-4, the J call TRBJ2-1; D ambiguous. V dropped 1 base and J dropped 6 bases, with 7 bases sitting between them. There are 13 residues in the CDR3. For the CDR3, the DNA is TGTGCCAGCAGTTTAGGGGTTATCAATGAGCAGTTCTTC. As protein: CASSLGVINEQFF.

The gene calls are TRBV28 and TRBJ2-1; 10 bases are shared with TRBD1. This CDR3 contains 15 residues. The V and J ends lost 6 bases and 6 bases, in that order; junction bases with no gene match: 8. CDR1 is MDHEN and CDR2 is SYDVKM in the germline V gene. The CDR3 sequence: CASRPSGTGANEQFF. The DNA for the CDR3 is TGTGCCAGCAGACCTTCCGGGACAGGGGCCAATGAGCAGTTCTTC.

V and J are TRBV29-1 and TRBJ2-3; D assignment may be TRBD1 or TRBD2 (5 bases each). Trimming took 6 bases from V and 4 from J, leaving 14 bases between them. CDR1 and CDR2 from the germline V gene are SQVTM and ANQGSEA. This CDR3 comprises 13 residues. The CDR3 loop is CSVGTWGADTQYF. The CDR3 coding sequence is TGCAGCGTCGGGACGTGGGGAGCAGATACGCAGTATTTT.

There are a few counts of this clonotype. The chain carries TRBV27 and TRBJ2-5; 8 bases align to TRBD2. There are 14 residues in the CDR3. Germline loops: CDR1 MNHEY, CDR2 SMNVEV (reference sequence). J was trimmed by 2 bases and V by 5 bases; bases with no gene match: 4. The CDR3 DNA is TGTGCCAGCAGTCAGACTAGCGTTCAAGAGACCCAGTACTTC. This gives the protein CASSQTSVQETQYF.

This sequence joins TRBV29-1 and TRBJ2-1; 14 bases are shared with TRBD2. This CDR3 region has 15 residues. V was clipped by 6 bases and J by 8 bases; unmatched bases: 9. Germline CDR1 reads SQVTM; CDR2 reads ANQGSEA. As DNA, the CDR3 is TGCAGCGTCGACGGGGGACTAGCGGGAGTCGATGAGCAGTTCTTC. It encodes CSVDGGLAGVDEQFF.

This clonotype was detected a few times. The rearrangement joins TRBV11-2 to TRBJ2-3; possible D gene TRBD2, 5 bases. The CDR3 has 15 residues. Trimming stripped 1 base from V and 5 bases from J, with 13 bases between. CDR1 is SGHAT and CDR2 is FQNNGV in the germline V gene. The CDR3 loop reads CASSLGTRVGDTQYF. CDR3 nucleotide sequence: TGTGCCAGCAGCTTAGGGACTCGCGTTGGAGATACGCAGTATTTT.

This clonotype was detected only a few times. J is TRBJ2-3 and V is TRBV4-3, with a possible D match to TRBD1 (5 bases). From germline, CDR1 is LGHNA and CDR2 YSLEER. The CDR3 loop spans 17 amino acids. Trimming shortened V by 0 bases and J by 0 bases, and 13 bases separated the two germline ends. This CDR3 is CASSQDLTAPSTDTQYF. CDR3 DNA: TGCGCCAGCAGCCAAGATCTGACAGCACCTAGCACAGATACGCAGTATTTT.

This clonotype was detected many times. This may stem from a read error, because a much larger clone lies one nucleotide away. The J gene is TRBJ2-2, the V gene TRBV11-3; the D is unclear. V gave up 1 base and J gave up 3 bases, with 9 bases separating them. Germline V gene data show CDR1 as SGHNT and CDR2 as YENEEA. The CDR3 sequence is 15 residues long. CDR3 coding DNA: TGTGCCAGCAGCTTAGCCGGAGTCTACACCGGGGAGCTGTTTTTT. Translating it yields CASSLAGVYTGELFF.